The rows below give T cell receptor beta chains drawn from one sample of a study of response to subunit inactivated influenza vaccine. TCRdb re-analysed the RT-PCR reads in MiXCR, keeping a single row per CDR3 protein. Of 650,000 to 850,000 distinct CDR3 sequences listed, roughly 14% are singletons. The sample here was PBMCs from blood, taken less than 15 days before vaccination. These receptors all stem from a man over 45 who received an inactivated influenza vaccine. Both conserved end residues are part of each CDR3. The order of the fields is D gene, clone size, V gene, J gene, CDR3 protein, CDR3 DNA. A D gene is named only where the DNA matches it firmly. The size field is filled for only some rows; it gives once, few, many or a size class.

>TRBD2|NA|TRBV29-1|TRBJ2-3
CSVGLAGGDTQYF
TGCAGCGTGGGACTAGCGGGAGGAGATACGCAGTATTTT
>NA|few|TRBV29-1|TRBJ1-2
CSVGLGQNYGYTF
TGCAGCGTTGGGCTGGGGCAGAACTATGGCTACACCTTC
>TRBD2|few|TRBV7-9|TRBJ2-5
CASSWTSDLKQTQYF
TGTGCCAGCAGCTGGACTAGCGACCTTAAGCAGACCCAGTACTTC
>TRBD2|few|TRBV7-8|TRBJ2-2
CASSADRDRAGGNGELFF
TGTGCCAGCAGCGCCGACAGGGATAGGGCGGGGGGGAACGGGGAGCTGTTTTTT
>TRBD2|NA|TRBV29-1|TRBJ2-7
CSVGGGVYEQYF
TGCAGCGTTGGCGGGGGGGTTTACGAGCAGTACTTC
>NA|NA|TRBV7-8|TRBJ2-5
CASSLGASAETQYF
TGTGCCAGCAGCTTAGGGGCTAGCGCGGAGACCCAGTACTTC
>TRBD1|few|TRBV6-2/TRBV6-3|TRBJ2-7
CASSLSGTGVYEQYF
TGTGCCAGCAGCCTGTCCGGGACAGGGGTCTACGAGCAGTACTTC
>NA|few|TRBV20-1|TRBJ2-7
CSVPRPTYEQYF
TGCAGTGTCCCCCGCCCCACGTACGAGCAGTACTTC
>NA|few|TRBV28|TRBJ1-1
CASSLSLVVNTEAFF
TGTGCCAGCAGTTTATCGTTAGTAGTGAACACTGAAGCTTTCTTT
>NA|NA|TRBV2|TRBJ2-3
CASKSLTGNTDTQYF
TGTGCCAGCAAATCCTTGACGGGGAACACAGATACGCAGTATTTT
>TRBD2|few|TRBV9|TRBJ2-5
CASSAGLAGETQYF
TGTGCCAGCAGCGCCGGACTAGCGGGAGAGACCCAGTACTTC